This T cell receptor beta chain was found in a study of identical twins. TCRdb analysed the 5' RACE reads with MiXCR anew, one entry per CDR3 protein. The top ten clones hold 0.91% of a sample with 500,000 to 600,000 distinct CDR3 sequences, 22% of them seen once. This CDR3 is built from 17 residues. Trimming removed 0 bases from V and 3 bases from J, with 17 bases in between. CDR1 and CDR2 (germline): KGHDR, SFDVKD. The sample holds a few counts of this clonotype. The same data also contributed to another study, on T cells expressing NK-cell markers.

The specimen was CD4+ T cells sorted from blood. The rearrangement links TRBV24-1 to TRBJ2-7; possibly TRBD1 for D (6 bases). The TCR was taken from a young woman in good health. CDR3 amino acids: CATSDLGGSGTNYEQYF. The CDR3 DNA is TGTGCCACCAGTGATTTGGGGGGCTCTGGGACGAACTACGAGCAGTACTTC.